This note documents a single T cell receptor beta chain sequence. Its antigen remains unknown. Sequencing was performed with immunoSEQ multiplex PCR; in TCRdb, only in-frame clones are kept and a portion is missing. Of about 88,000 clones in the sample, approximately 90% are singletons; the top ten hold roughly 5%. The entry originates in a study of Tregs in tolerant kidney transplant recipients. Thawed PBMCs were FACS-sorted into unstimulated CD4+CD25+CD127- regulatory T cells, CD4+CD25- non-regulatory cells, CD4 and CD8 cells. Study observations and caveats: Validation in larger populations is needed because few patients were studied. Biological reproducibility was not directly addressed, but technical replication error appeared minimal.

This receptor was obtained from a human donor in good health. The sample consisted of CD8+ T cells from blood.

In DNA form, the CDR3 reads TGTGCCAGCAGCCCAGGGTCCAGTGAGACCCAGTACTTC. Translating it yields CASSPGSSETQYF. This sequence joins TRBV9 and TRBJ2-5; D is perhaps TRBD1 (5 bases). Germline CDR1 SGDLS, CDR2 YYNGEE. V dropped 4 bases and J dropped 5 bases, with 12 bases sitting between them. CDR3 size: 13 residues.